Listed below are T cell receptor beta chains from one sample, sequenced in a study of blood T cell repertoires in COVID-19. TCRdb's table, derived via immunoSEQ multiplex PCR, lists solely in-frame clones and lacks some. The sample has 150,000 to 200,000 clones; about 87% are singletons. The specimen sequenced was peripheral blood. These receptors came from a man between 40 and 49 years old with active or convalescent COVID-19. The CDR3 runs from the conserved cysteine through the conserved F or W. A D gene is named only where the DNA matches it firmly. Size is omitted from some rows. Given values are once, few, many or a class for expanded clones.

V gene	clone size	J gene	D gene	CDR3 DNA	CDR3 protein
TRBV19	NA	TRBJ1-2	TRBD1	TGTGCCAGTAGTCCTAGACAGGGGGCCGACGTCTATGGCTACACCTTC	CASSPRQGADVYGYTF
TRBV12-3/TRBV12-4	NA	TRBJ1-2	NA	TGTGCCAGCAGTTCCCAGAGGGTAGCTGGCTACACCTTC	CASSSQRVAGYTF
TRBV10-1	NA	TRBJ2-7	NA	TGCGCCAGCAGTGGGGACACTTCCTACGAGCAGTACTTC	CASSGDTSYEQYF
TRBV18	NA	TRBJ2-3	TRBD1	TGTGCCAGCTCACGGGGACAGGGGGTCGCAGATACGCAGTATTTT	CASSRGQGVADTQYF
TRBV15	NA	TRBJ1-4	NA	TGTGCCACCAGCAGAGATTTGGGGGCATCTAATGAAAAACTGTTTTTT	CATSRDLGASNEKLFF
TRBV7-2	NA	TRBJ2-3	NA	TGTGCCAGCAGGAGCCCGAAGAGCACAGATACGCAGTATTTT	CASRSPKSTDTQYF
TRBV28	NA	TRBJ2-7	TRBD1	TGTGCCAGCAGGACAGGGGTTTCTTCCTTCTACGAGCAGTACTTC	CASRTGVSSFYEQYF
TRBV27	NA	TRBJ2-6	TRBD1	TGTGCCAGCAGTTTAATTCAAGGACAGGGGGCTTACGGGGCCAACGTCCTGACTTTC	CASSLIQGQGAYGANVLTF
TRBV6-1	NA	TRBJ1-5	NA	TGTGCCAGCAGTGAAACGACACCACGCAATCAGCCCCAGCATTTT	CASSETTPRNQPQHF
TRBV7-6	NA	TRBJ1-1	NA	TGTGCCAGCGCAGCGAAACCCAGGGTAACGATGAACACTGAAGCTTTCTTT	CASAAKPRVTMNTEAFF
TRBV15	NA	TRBJ2-7	TRBD2	TGTGCCACCAGCAGTGGGGGGGGACGAAACTACGAGCAGTACTTC	CATSSGGGRNYEQYF
TRBV6-2/TRBV6-3	few	TRBJ2-1	TRBD1	TGTGCCAGCAGCCCCTCCCTGGACAGGGGGCTTGAGCAGTTCTTC	CASSPSLDRGLEQFF
TRBV11-2	NA	TRBJ1-1	NA	TGTGCCAGCAGCTTAGATCTGGAGGGGCCTAGGTCAGAAGCTTTCTTT	CASSLDLEGPRSEAFF
TRBV10-3	NA	TRBJ2-7	NA	TGTGCCATCAGTGAGTCGGGGGGTGCGACCTACGAGCAGTACTTC	CAISESGGATYEQYF
TRBV6-6	NA	TRBJ2-3	NA	TGTGCCAGCAGTTACTCGAGGGGGGGTAGCACAGATACGCAGTATTTT	CASSYSRGGSTDTQYF
TRBV18	NA	TRBJ2-7	NA	TGTGCCAGCTCACCCCAGGGCCCCCTTGCCTACGAGCAGTACTTC	CASSPQGPLAYEQYF
TRBV5-6	NA	TRBJ1-1	TRBD1	TGTGCCAGCAGTTCAGCAAGGGGGCGGGGACTGAACACTGAAGCTTTCTTT	CASSSARGRGLNTEAFF
TRBV4-1	NA	TRBJ1-2	NA	TGCGCCAGCAGCCAAGGCAGGGGCTTGGATGGCTACACCTTC	CASSQGRGLDGYTF
TRBV5-6	few	TRBJ1-1	NA	TGTGCCAGCAGTTCGGACAGCAGGAACACTGAAGCTTTCTTT	CASSSDSRNTEAFF
TRBV7-9	NA	TRBJ2-3	NA	TGTGCCAGCAGCTTAATGAGTGGTCCCGATACGCAGTATTTT	CASSLMSGPDTQYF
TRBV19	NA	TRBJ1-1	TRBD1	TGTGCCAGTAGCGTGCACAGGGGGCGCGGAGGGGATGAAGCTTTCTTT	CASSVHRGRGGDEAFF
TRBV30	NA	TRBJ1-1	NA	TGTGCCTGGACTACCACTTTGGCAGGGGAAGCTTTCTTT	CAWTTTLAGEAFF
TRBV4-3	NA	TRBJ1-3	NA	TGCGCCAGCAGCCAAGATGCCACAGGTTCTGGAAACACCATATATTTT	CASSQDATGSGNTIYF
TRBV14	once	TRBJ2-7	TRBD2	TGTGCCAGCAGCCAAGAGAAGGGAGCGGGGGGGCATAGCTACGAGCAGTACTTC	CASSQEKGAGGHSYEQYF
TRBV2	NA	TRBJ2-1	NA	TGTGCCAGCAGTGTCCCTCCCCGATCCTACCCCACCTACAATGAGCAGTTCTTC	CASSVPPRSYPTYNEQFF